This T cell receptor (beta chain) is from a study of identical twins. Germline CDR1 LGHNT, CDR2 FRNRAP. The CDR3 extends over 13 amino acids. V lost 5 bases to trimming and J lost 10 bases, with 15 bases between them. This clonotype was observed once. TCRdb re-called the 5' RACE reads through MiXCR, storing one row per CDR3 protein. The table shows roughly 750,000 distinct CDR3 sequences, with roughly 20% occurring only once. The same data also contributed to another study, on T cells expressing NK-cell markers.

The receptor comes from a woman between 18 and 29 years old in good health. The chain employs TRBV12-5 and TRBJ1-5; the D is unclear. The sequenced sample consisted of PBMCs. The DNA for the CDR3 is TGTGCTAGTGGTATAAGTTCTTGGGGACCCCAGCATTTT. It translates to CASGISSWGPQHF.